This T cell receptor (beta chain) is from a study of CXCR3-negative and CXCR3-positive naive CD8 T cells. This CDR3 is 14 amino acids long. The germline V gene encodes CDR1 SQVTM and CDR2 ANQGSEA. The study made its TRB cDNA libraries by 5' RACE, adding UMI labels. TCRdb reworked the 5' RACE reads into one entry per CDR3 protein, no DNA. This sample's clone table lists tens of thousands of distinct CDR3 sequences. General observations from the study: Diversity ran similarly high across both naive subsets but far lower in memory CD8+ cells.

Points on this clonotype: Antigen: not known.

The V and J genes are TRBV29-1 and TRBJ2-1; TCRdb's D gene call, TRBD1, goes unchecked for lack of DNA. Material: naive CXCR3- CD8+ T cells from blood. Subset: CD45RO-CCR7+CD27+CD95- naive CD8+ T cells lacking CXCR3 (TNR3-). The TCR comes from a human donor in good health. Some clones in this sample may be carry-over from other donors' samples. CDR3 sequence reads: CSVDHGQGDNEQFF.